The 27 T cell receptor beta chains below all came from one sample that was sequenced in a study of cytomegalovirus exposure and HLA in healthy donors (dated by TCRdb to the late 2010s). The library was obtained by the immunoSEQ multiplex PCR assay. A mixture of 60 forward primers for TCR Vbeta segments and 13 reverse primers for TCR Jbeta segments was used in the multiplex PCR. Here the immuneACCESS table is served through TCRdb, limited to in-frame sequences with V and J called. Missing clones are a known gap in these copies; in checked studies unresolved V genes cover under half, and the rest lacks a known reason. This sample holds about 200,000 clones; about four fifths were observed only once. The ten largest clones add up to approximately 0.39% of the sample. Sequenced input: PBMCs. The receptors here all came from a male donor in good health and CMV-seropositive.

The chain links TRBV5-1 to TRBJ2-1, with D possibly matching TRBD2 (5 bases). The CDR3 length is 14 residues. CDR1 SGHRS and CDR2 YFSETQ come from the germline V gene. V shed 2 bases and J shed 9 bases, with 15 bases lying between them. The CDR3 DNA reads as TGCGCCAGCAGCTTCCTGGACTCAACGAGTGAGCAGTTCTTC. Its translation is CASSFLDSTSEQFF. Filled out from reference TRBV5-1 and TRBJ2-1, the complete variable domain reads KAGVTQTPRYLIKTRGQQVTLSCSPISGHRSVSWYQQTPGQGLQFLFEYFSETQRNKGNFPGRFSGRQFSNSRSEMNVSTLELGDSALYLCASSFLDSTSEQFFGPGTRLTVL.

This chain connects TRBV5-1 to TRBJ2-5; 11 positions agree with TRBD2. Germline V gene data show CDR1 as SGHRS and CDR2 as YFSETQ. With 7 bases clipped from V and 2 bases from J, the junction kept 22 bases outside the gene matches. The CDR3 is 20 amino acids. The CDR3 DNA sequence: TGCGCCAGCCGCGGTCGGGTTTCTTCGATAGCGGGGGGGCTGCAAGAGACCCAGTACTTC. Its protein product is CASRGRVSSIAGGLQETQYF.

The chain couples TRBV6-5 to TRBJ2-7; 8 bases are shared with TRBD1. After removal of 2 bases from V and 2 bases from J, the junction contained 5 bases not matched to a gene. Germline V lookup: CDR1 MNHEY, CDR2 SVGAGI. This CDR3 comprises 15 residues. The CDR3 region has the DNA TGTGCCAGCAGTTACGGACAGGGTACGACCTACGAGCAGTACTTC. As protein: CASSYGQGTTYEQYF.

V usage is TRBV6-6 and J usage is TRBJ2-7; 7 bases line up with TRBD1. The germline V gene has CDR1 MNHNY and CDR2 SVGAGI (reference sequence). The CDR3 covers 13 residues. J lost 0 bases, V lost 6 bases, and 2 bases had no gene match. The CDR3 DNA reads as TGTGCCAGCAGGAGACAGGGCTCCTACGAGCAGTACTTC. Protein product: CASRRQGSYEQYF.

The rearrangement joins TRBV7-2 to TRBJ1-1; a weak D match, TRBD1 (5 bases). Germline V gene data show CDR1 as SGHTA and CDR2 as FQGNSA. The CDR3 covers 18 residues. Trimming pared 0 bases from V and 0 bases from J, leaving 17 bases between. In DNA form, the CDR3 reads TGTGCCAGCAGCTTAGCTAACCCGTTGACAGCGATGAACACTGAAGCTTTCTTT. This translates into CASSLANPLTAMNTEAFF.

The V call is TRBV7-2, the J call TRBJ2-2, with 7 bases identical to TRBD2. From germline, CDR1 is SGHTA and CDR2 FQGNSA. The CDR3 extends over 13 amino acids. V gave up 1 base and J gave up 7 bases; unmatched junction bases: 0. The CDR3 DNA reads TGTGCCAGCAGCTTAGTAGCGGGCGGGGAGCTGTTTTTT. This codes for CASSLVAGGELFF.

The chain has TRBV7-9 and TRBJ2-1; 9 bases line up with TRBD1. The germline V gene has CDR1 SEHNR and CDR2 FQNEAQ (reference sequence). With 5 bases clipped from V and 5 bases from J, the junction kept 7 bases outside the gene matches. The CDR3 length is 15 residues. The CDR3 reads CASSSGTGSHNEQFF. The CDR3 nucleotides are TGTGCCAGCAGCAGCGGGACAGGGAGCCACAATGAGCAGTTCTTC.

The chain couples TRBV5-1 to TRBJ1-2, with unresolved D. This CDR3 comprises 13 residues. V lost 4 bases, J lost 5 bases, and 12 bases lay in between. Germline V gene lookup returns CDR1 SGHRS and CDR2 YFSETQ. In DNA, the CDR3 is TGCGCCAGCAGCCCCGAGGGAGGATATGGCTACACCTTC. Encoded protein: CASSPEGGYGYTF.

V gene TRBV5-1 combines with J gene TRBJ2-5; 10 positions match TRBD2. The CDR3 sequence is 14 residues long. The trim removed 4 bases at V and 2 bases at J, leaving 2 bases unmatched. Germline V gene data show CDR1 as SGHRS and CDR2 as YFSETQ. CDR3 residues: CASSLAGVQETQYF. DNA for the CDR3: TGCGCCAGCAGCCTAGCGGGGGTACAAGAGACCCAGTACTTC.

This clone has a single count. Here the CDR3 DNA reads TGCGCCAGCAGCTCTCGACAGGGAGCGGATACGCAGTATTTT. It is translated as CASSSRQGADTQYF. The gene calls are TRBV4-3 and TRBJ2-3; 7 nucleotides line up with TRBD1. Germline lookup yields CDR1 LGHNA and CDR2 YSLEER. The CDR3 runs 14 residues. The junction had 8 bases not matched to a gene; V was cut back by 5 bases and J by 6 bases.

V is TRBV28 and J is TRBJ2-7; TRBD2 might be the D (6 bases). This CDR3 is built from 15 residues. V gave up 0 bases and J gave up 7 bases, with 16 bases separating them. The germline V gene has CDR1 MDHEN and CDR2 SYDVKM. This chain's CDR3 is CASSLWAGARGEQYF. CDR3 DNA sequence: TGTGCCAGCAGTTTATGGGCTGGTGCGCGGGGTGAGCAGTACTTC.

This clone was seen a handful of times. This chain connects TRBV28 to TRBJ1-1, with TRBD1 identical over 8 bases. Germline loops: CDR1 MDHEN, CDR2 SYDVKM. The ends lost 8 bases at V and 4 bases at J; junction bases unmatched: 6. There are 13 residues in the CDR3. CDR3 region: CASVPGQGTEAFF. CDR3 coding DNA: TGTGCCAGCGTTCCTGGACAGGGCACTGAAGCTTTCTTT. The full variable domain, completed using reference TRBV28 and TRBJ1-1, is DVKVTQSSRYLVKRTGEKVFLECVQDMDHENMFWYRQDPGLGLRLIYFSYDVKMKEKGDIPEGYSVSREKKERFSLILESASTNQTSMYLCASVPGQGTEAFFGQGTRLTVV.

V is TRBV5-6 and J is TRBJ1-4; no clear D. Germline V CDR1 and CDR2: SGHDT, YYEEEE. Trimming removed 4 bases at V and 5 bases at J, with 6 bases between. This CDR3 spans 12 amino acids. CDR3 bases: TGTGCCAGCAGCCTCCAGAATGAAAAACTGTTTTTT. This translates into CASSLQNEKLFF.

The chain employs TRBV5-1 and TRBJ1-5, with unresolved D. The CDR3 has 18 residues. Germline lookup yields CDR1 SGHRS and CDR2 YFSETQ. The V gene lost 0 bases and the J gene lost 4 bases, with 20 bases spanning the gap. CDR3 protein: CASSLAPIDFYSNQPQHF. The CDR3 coding sequence is TGCGCCAGCAGCTTGGCCCCGATCGACTTTTATAGTAATCAGCCCCAGCATTTT.

The chain uses TRBV4-2 and TRBJ2-7, with D hard to call. V was clipped by 5 bases and J by 6 bases, with 11 bases between them. This CDR3 is built from 12 residues. Germline V CDR1 and CDR2: LGHNA, YNFKEQ. CDR3 in amino acids: CASSLNPGEQYF. The DNA of the CDR3 is TGTGCCAGCAGCTTAAACCCCGGCGAGCAGTACTTC.

The genes are TRBV15 and TRBJ2-3; D uncertain. Trimming left V 1 base short and J 5 bases short, with 4 bases between. The CDR3 is 12 amino acids. CDR1 LNHNV and CDR2 YYDKDF come from the germline V gene (reference sequence). CDR3 residues: CATSRVGDTQYF. DNA for the CDR3: TGTGCCACCAGCAGAGTCGGAGATACGCAGTATTTT.

This clone appeared a few times. This chain joins TRBV7-2 and TRBJ1-1, with D perhaps matching TRBD1 (6 bases). This CDR3 contains 16 residues. Germline values: CDR1 SGHTA, CDR2 FQGNSA. The germline V and J ends were trimmed by 5 bases and 1 base, with 17 bases remaining between them. CDR3 loop: CASSPRPGAANTEAFF. As DNA, the CDR3 is TGTGCCAGCAGCCCAAGGCCAGGGGCCGCGAACACTGAAGCTTTCTTT.

The chain uses TRBV20-1 and TRBJ2-3, with D unclear. V was trimmed by 3 bases and J by 7 bases, leaving 8 bases between them. Germline CDR1 reads DFQATT; CDR2 reads SNEGSKA (reference sequence). CDR3 length equals 11 residues. CDR3 loop: CSARSGHTQYF. The CDR3 bases are TGCAGTGCTAGGAGTGGGCATACGCAGTATTTT.

The V and J genes are TRBV18 and TRBJ2-7; D unresolved. Per the germline V gene, CDR1 is KGHSH and CDR2 is LQKENI. The CDR3 spans 13 residues. V shed 2 bases and J shed 6 bases, with 11 bases lying between them. CDR3 in DNA: TGTGCCAGCTCACCATCCGCCAGAAGCGAGCAGTACTTC. Translated, it gives CASSPSARSEQYF.

The V gene is TRBV5-1, the J gene TRBJ2-1, with 9 bases aligning to TRBD2. Trimming at V came to 6 bases and at J to 0 bases, leaving 4 bases not matched to a gene. The CDR3 consists of 15 residues. CDR1 and CDR2 (germline): SGHRS, YFSETQ. CDR3 sequence reads: CASIRGGASYNEQFF. The CDR3 nucleotides are TGCGCCAGCATCCGCGGGGGGGCCTCCTACAATGAGCAGTTCTTC.

This clone was observed a single time. The CDR3 nucleotides are TGTGCCAGCAGTCGGACAGGGAATCTACACACCTTC. This encodes CASSRTGNLHTF. The chain carries TRBV7-9 and TRBJ1-2; 8 bases match TRBD1. The J segment lost 12 bases and the V segment lost 6 bases, leaving 9 bases of the junction unmatched. CDR1 is SEHNR and CDR2 is FQNEAQ in the germline V gene (reference sequence). This CDR3 has 12 amino acids. Full variable domain (outside the CDR3, taken from reference TRBV7-9 and TRBJ1-2): DTGVSQNPRHKITKRGQNVTFRCDPISEHNRLYWYRQTLGQGPEFLTYFQNEAQLEKSRLLSDRFSAERPKGSFSTLEIQRTEQGDSAMYLCASSRTGNLHTFGSGTRLTVV.

This clone was seen only once. Additional DNA sequences in this sample encode the identical CDR3. This CDR3 is CASSEPRGPYEQYF. CDR3 sequence (DNA): TGCGCCAGCAGCGAGCCCAGGGGACCCTACGAGCAGTACTTC. The chain has TRBV4-3 and TRBJ2-7; D perhaps matches TRBD1 (6 bases). V dropped 5 bases and J dropped 2 bases, with 13 bases sitting between them. In germline, CDR1 is LGHNA, CDR2 YSLEER. This CDR3 contains 14 residues.

This clone has only a few counts. The V and J genes are TRBV4-2 and TRBJ2-2; 12 bases are shared with TRBD2. The CDR3 sequence is 17 residues long. CDR1 LGHNA and CDR2 YNFKEQ come from the germline V gene. V lost 5 bases and J lost 1; bases outside the gene matches: 5. The CDR3 reads CASSTEGLAGNTGELFF. CDR3 coding DNA: TGTGCCAGCAGCACCGAGGGACTAGCGGGGAACACCGGGGAGCTGTTTTTT.

The V and J genes are TRBV18 and TRBJ2-2; D perhaps matches TRBD2 (7 bases). V shed 10 bases and J shed 1 base, with 13 bases lying between them. CDR3 length equals 14 residues. The V gene's germline CDR1 is KGHSH and CDR2 LQKENI. The CDR3, as DNA: TGTGCCACCCGAGGGGGGGTGAACACCGGGGAGCTGTTTTTT. It codes for CATRGGVNTGELFF.

J is TRBJ2-5 and V is TRBV7-6, with D possibly being TRBD1 (5 bases). This CDR3 spans 14 amino acids. Trimming cost V 6 bases and J 4 bases, with 15 bases left between them. Germline V gene lookup returns CDR1 SGHVS and CDR2 FNYEAQ. Here the CDR3 reads CASSSQGFVETQYF. The CDR3 nucleotides read TGTGCCAGCAGTTCGCAGGGTTTTGTAGAGACCCAGTACTTC.

The chain uses TRBV9 and TRBJ1-1, with D perhaps matching TRBD1 (5 bases). Trimming shortened V by 0 bases and J by 0 bases, and 12 bases separated the two germline ends. Per the germline V gene, CDR1 is SGDLS and CDR2 is YYNGEE. The CDR3 runs 16 residues. The CDR3 loop reads CASSVVDSTMNTEAFF. CDR3 DNA sequence: TGTGCCAGCAGCGTAGTAGACAGCACTATGAACACTGAAGCTTTCTTT. The full variable domain, completed using reference TRBV9 and TRBJ1-1, is DSGVTQTPKHLITATGQRVTLRCSPRSGDLSVYWYQQSLDQGLQFLIQYYNGEERAKGNILERFSAQQFPDLHSELNLSSLELGDSALYFCASSVVDSTMNTEAFFGQGTRLTVV.

The rearrangement links TRBV30 to TRBJ1-2; D perhaps matches TRBD1 (5 bases). CDR1 is GTSNPN, CDR2 SVGIG, per germline (reference sequence). Trimming removed 5 bases at V and 5 bases at J, with 15 bases between. The length of the CDR3 is 13 residues. The CDR3 here is CAWGAKGGYGYTF. DNA for the CDR3: TGTGCCTGGGGGGCCAAGGGAGGGTATGGCTACACCTTC. Filled out from reference TRBV30 and TRBJ1-2, the complete variable domain reads SQTIHQWPATLVQPVGSPLSLECTVEGTSNPNLYWYRQAAGRGLQLLFYSVGIGQISSEVPQNLSASRPQDRQFILSSKKLLLSDSGFYLCAWGAKGGYGYTFGSGTRLTVV.